This T cell receptor beta chain is drawn from a study of blood T cell repertoires in COVID-19. Study context: T cells, B-cell-depleted T cells, or PBMCs supplied cDNA or gDNA.

Trimming left V 3 bases short and J 11 bases short, with 10 bases between. CDR3 size: 11 residues. Germline V gene data show CDR1 as ENHRY and CDR2 as SYGVKD. Clones were sequenced by immunoSEQ multiplex PCR, and TCRdb holds only the in-frame ones, with some missing. The sample lists over 250,000 clones, roughly 89% occurring once. The chain is built from TRBV10-3 and TRBJ1-1, with D maybe TRBD1 (5 bases). This clonotype was obtained from a woman under 30 who had recovered from COVID-19. Specimen: PBMCs or T cells enriched from blood (not recorded which). In DNA, the CDR3 is TGTGCCATCAGTGAAGGGGCTGGGGCTTTCTTT. This gives the protein CAISEGAGAFF.